The rows below give T cell receptor beta chains drawn from one sample of a study of cytomegalovirus exposure and HLA in healthy donors. The table came from immunoSEQ multiplex PCR; TCRdb's copy has only in-frame clones and leaves some out. The sample shows under 200,000 clones, roughly 80% of them seen only once. Sequencing was carried out using PBMCs. These receptors all stem from a woman aged 25-40 years in good health and CMV-seropositive. Each CDR3 is given with its conserved first and last residue. D genes are given only for firm matches. Rows give clone size only sometimes, using once, few, many, or a class for an expanded clone.

d_gene	j_gene	abundance	v_gene	CDR3aa	CDR3nt
NA	TRBJ1-2	NA	TRBV28	CASSLSPFGGYGYTF	TGTGCCAGCAGTTTATCCCCTTTCGGGGGCTATGGCTACACCTTC
NA	TRBJ1-6	NA	TRBV27	CASSLIWTRDSPLHF	TGTGCCAGCAGTTTAATCTGGACACGGGATTCACCCCTCCACTTT
TRBD2	TRBJ2-1	NA	TRBV25-1	CASSSGRLNEQFF	TGTGCCAGCAGTAGCGGGAGGTTAAATGAGCAGTTCTTC
TRBD1	TRBJ1-1	once	TRBV4-2	CASSQETALGQVHGTAFF	TGTGCCAGCAGCCAAGAGACGGCCCTGGGACAGGTCCATGGTACGGCTTTCTTT
TRBD2	TRBJ2-5	few	TRBV10-3	CATRTSEETQYF	TGTGCCACCCGGACTAGCGAAGAGACCCAGTACTTC
TRBD2	TRBJ2-2	NA	TRBV7-2	CASSLGSAGGPTGELFF	TGTGCCAGCAGCTTAGGCTCGGCGGGGGGGCCGACCGGGGAGCTGTTTTTT
TRBD2	TRBJ2-1	NA	TRBV6-5	CASSRGGNEQFF	TGTGCCAGCTCCCGGGGGGGGAATGAGCAGTTCTTC
NA	TRBJ2-7	few	TRBV11-1	CASSLIQGDEQYF	TGTGCCAGCAGCCTAATACAGGGAGACGAGCAGTACTTC
NA	TRBJ2-7	NA	TRBV18	CASSQTQGRAAEQYF	TGTGCCAGCTCTCAAACTCAGGGTCGCGCGGCCGAGCAGTACTTC
NA	TRBJ1-1	NA	TRBV4-1	CASSQDPTVLSEAFF	TGCGCCAGCAGCCAAGATCCCACAGTCTTGAGTGAAGCTTTCTTT
NA	TRBJ2-5	NA	TRBV25-1	CASSESGGETQYF	TGTGCCAGCAGTGAATCCGGAGGGGAGACCCAGTACTTC
NA	TRBJ1-4	NA	TRBV15	CATSGGQDRFNEKLFF	TGTGCCACCAGCGGTGGACAAGACAGGTTTAATGAAAAACTGTTTTTT
TRBD2	TRBJ2-3	NA	TRBV2	CASSAGTSGRDEYF	TGTGCCAGCAGTGCCGGGACTAGCGGGAGGGATGAGTATTTT
TRBD1	TRBJ2-2	NA	TRBV6-1	CASSAPSGGSNTGELFF	TGTGCCAGCAGTGCCCCCTCAGGGGGCTCGAACACCGGGGAGCTGTTTTTT
TRBD2	TRBJ2-5	NA	TRBV11-1	CASSFLAGYQETQYF	TGTGCCAGCAGCTTTTTAGCGGGGTACCAAGAGACCCAGTACTTC
NA	TRBJ2-7	NA	TRBV21-1	CAAEGNRGLSSYEQYF	TGTGCCGCCGAAGGGAACAGGGGCCTAAGCTCCTACGAGCAGTACTTC
TRBD2	TRBJ2-7	few	TRBV2	CATRTSGLYEQYF	TGTGCCACAAGGACTAGCGGTCTCTACGAGCAGTACTTC
NA	TRBJ1-5	NA	TRBV6-5	CASSPIRGVNQPQHF	TGTGCCAGCAGCCCCATCAGGGGAGTCAATCAGCCCCAGCATTTT
NA	TRBJ2-5	NA	TRBV5-1	CASSPTTGRETQYF	TGCGCCAGCAGCCCCACGACGGGGAGAGAGACCCAGTACTTC
NA	TRBJ1-5	NA	TRBV19	CASRTRGFSNQPQHF	TGTGCCAGTAGAACCAGGGGTTTTAGCAATCAGCCCCAGCATTTT
TRBD1	TRBJ1-1	NA	TRBV29-1	CSVGEGAAEAFF	TGCAGCGTTGGCGAGGGGGCGGCTGAAGCTTTCTTT